This T cell receptor beta chain came from a study of blood T cell repertoires in COVID-19. Study background: Donors in the United States, Italy and Spain gave samples during acute or convalescent COVID-19. From T cells, B-cell-depleted T cells, or PBMCs came the material, which was cDNA or gDNA.

In the original analysis: How many nucleated cells were present was estimated from reference gene primer amplification. Data came from immunoSEQ multiplex PCR; TCRdb stores just in-frame clones and leaves some out. The V and J calls and clone size were taken over from that table, and D and trimming were inferred from the DNA. This table holds 160,000 or so clones, 80% to 90% found once. CDR3 length equals 16 residues. V gave up 3 bases and J gave up 1 base; unmatched junction bases: 5. Germline CDR1 and CDR2: KGHSH and LQKENI. Specimen: peripheral blood. V is TRBV18 and J is TRBJ1-2; 10 bases agree with TRBD1. The receptor was derived from a woman aged 45-59 years with acute or convalescent COVID-19. The CDR3, as DNA: TGTGCCAGCTCACCCGGGACAGGGGTGGATAACTATGGCTACACCTTC. The encoded protein is CASSPGTGVDNYGYTF. Full variable domain (rest looked up from reference TRBV18 and TRBJ1-2): NAGVMQNPRHLVRRRGQEARLRCSPMKGHSHVYWYRQLPEEGLKFMVYLQKENIIDESGMPKERFSAEFPKEGPSILRIQQVVRGDSAAYFCASSPGTGVDNYGYTFGSGTRLTVV.